This T cell receptor beta chain was identified during a study of T cell responses to AZD1222 COVID-19 vaccine (dated by TCRdb to about 2021). Study-level background: AZD1222 recipients given second doses at about 4 weeks or at about 12 weeks were pooled, since spike-specific TCR depth and breadth were not found to differ between the two schedules. TCR sequencing was performed for 233 trial participants, of whom around 200 were given two doses of AZD1222 and approximately 25 were given two doses of MenACWY control vaccine. Enrollment into the trials was organized by age into subgroups of 18-55, 56-69 and 70-plus years, and those subgroups contained roughly 150, 30 and 60 TCR-sequenced participants, respectively. Results and caveats for the whole study, not just this receptor: Epitopes outside the regions mutated in the B.1.351 and B.1.1.7 variants were reportedly recognized by nearly half of the unique spike-specific TCRs. Vaccine-associated CD4 TCRs spanned the whole spike protein, with dominant responses in regions 160-218 and 743-854. Conclusions about previously exposed vaccinees are limited because only a handful of AZD1222 recipients were SARS-CoV-2 seropositive at baseline. The 56-69-year group was small, and its depth increase did not reach significance, likely because of low power. After two AZD1222 doses, spike-specific TCR breadth and depth were significantly higher than at day 0 and than in MenACWY recipients. No day 14 peak-response samples were available, so repertoires were characterized only after the peak T cell response. Participants were mostly white British and included more females than males, and it was suggested by the authors that clonal diversity may have been underestimated.

The table lists this clone with a count of one. The antigen this receptor binds is unknown. It has no much larger one-base neighbor in the sample; base qualities were not kept. The time point label of this sample denotes: baseline before first vaccination. Vaccinee samples were obtained from the UK trials COV001 and COV002, which included a single-blind randomized controlled phase 2/3 trial of AZD1222 (ChAdOx1 nCoV-19) in healthy adults. For TCRbeta chain sequencing, PBMC samples were collected from trial participants at day 0 and at day 28 after the second dose. The CDR3 regions of human TCRbeta chains were analyzed by immunosequencing. Turning to the authors' computational methods: Repertoire TCRs were checked for matches against a reference library of SARS-CoV-2-specific TCRs that had been generated using the MIRA antigen-specificity platform. Breadth was defined as the fraction of unique TCRs that were SARS-CoV-2-associated. Depth was defined as the fraction of total T cells that were SARS-CoV-2-associated. Each spike-specific TCR was assigned to its reactive spike region and to a CD4 or CD8 class using the MIRA data. Log10-transformed breadth and depth values were compared by one-way ANOVA with Sidak's multiple comparisons tests. This is the immuneACCESS table as TCRdb keeps it, with only in-frame sequences that have V and J called. A part of the clones is gone; compared with another copy, unresolved V genes explain less than half, and the rest is unexplained. The V and J calls and clone size were taken over from that table, and D and trimming were inferred from the DNA. A total of 120,000 or so clones appear in this sample, 80% to 90% of them only once. Of the sample, approximately 5.4% is held by the ten largest clones.

Trimming removed 4 bases from V and 6 bases from J; the gene matches leave 5 bases unexplained. The germline V gene encodes CDR1 SGHRS and CDR2 YFSETQ. The CDR3 holds 15 amino acids from the cysteine to the phenylalanine. The CDR3 DNA has 45 bases and is translated from base 1. This receptor was obtained from an adult in good health. This receptor chain uses TRBV5-1 and TRBJ1-6, with 9 bases aligning to TRBD1. Specimen: peripheral blood, collected on day 0 of AZD1222 vaccination. The CDR3 reads as follows: CASSLGTGSNSPLHF. In nucleotide form, the sequence is TGCGCCAGCAGCCTGGGGACAGGGTCTAATTCACCCCTCCACTTT.